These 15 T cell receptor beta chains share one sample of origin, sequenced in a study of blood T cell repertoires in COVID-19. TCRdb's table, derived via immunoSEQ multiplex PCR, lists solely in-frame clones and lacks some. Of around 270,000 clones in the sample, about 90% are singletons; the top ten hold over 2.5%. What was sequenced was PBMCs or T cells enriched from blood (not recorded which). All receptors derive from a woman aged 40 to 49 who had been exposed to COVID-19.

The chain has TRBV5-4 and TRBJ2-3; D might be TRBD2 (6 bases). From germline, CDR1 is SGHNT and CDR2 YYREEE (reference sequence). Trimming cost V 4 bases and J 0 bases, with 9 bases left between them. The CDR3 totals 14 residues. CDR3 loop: CASSHSGSTDTQYF. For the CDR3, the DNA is TGTGCCAGCAGCCATAGCGGAAGCACAGATACGCAGTATTTT.

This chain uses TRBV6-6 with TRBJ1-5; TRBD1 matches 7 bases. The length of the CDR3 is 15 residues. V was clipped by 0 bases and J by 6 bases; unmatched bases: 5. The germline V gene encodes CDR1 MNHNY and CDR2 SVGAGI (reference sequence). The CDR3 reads CASSYSNRGVQPQHF. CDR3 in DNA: TGTGCCAGCAGTTACTCAAACAGGGGAGTTCAGCCCCAGCATTTT.

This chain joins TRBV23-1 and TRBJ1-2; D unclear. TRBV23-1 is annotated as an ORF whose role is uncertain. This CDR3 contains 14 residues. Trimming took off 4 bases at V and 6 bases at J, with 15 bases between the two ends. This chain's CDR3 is CASSPPGGLDGYTF. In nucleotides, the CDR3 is TGCGCCAGCAGTCCCCCGGGTGGTTTGGATGGCTACACCTTC.

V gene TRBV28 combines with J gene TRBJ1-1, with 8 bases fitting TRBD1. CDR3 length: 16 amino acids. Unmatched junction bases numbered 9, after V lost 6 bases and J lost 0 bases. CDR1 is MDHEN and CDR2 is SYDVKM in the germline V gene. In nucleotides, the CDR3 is TGTGCCAGCAGCCCCGGGACAGGAGGGATGAACACTGAAGCTTTCTTT. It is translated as CASSPGTGGMNTEAFF.

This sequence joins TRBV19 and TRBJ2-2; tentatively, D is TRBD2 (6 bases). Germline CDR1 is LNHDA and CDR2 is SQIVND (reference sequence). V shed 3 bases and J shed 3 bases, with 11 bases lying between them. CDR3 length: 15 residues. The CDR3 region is CASSIYSGDTGELFF. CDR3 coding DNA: TGTGCCAGTAGTATTTATTCGGGAGACACCGGGGAGCTGTTTTTT.

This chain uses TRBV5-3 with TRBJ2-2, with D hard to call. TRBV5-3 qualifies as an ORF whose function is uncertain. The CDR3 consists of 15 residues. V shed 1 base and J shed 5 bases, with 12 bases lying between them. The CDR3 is CARSLTTASTGELFF. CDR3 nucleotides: TGTGCCAGAAGCTTGACTACCGCGTCGACCGGGGAGCTGTTTTTT.

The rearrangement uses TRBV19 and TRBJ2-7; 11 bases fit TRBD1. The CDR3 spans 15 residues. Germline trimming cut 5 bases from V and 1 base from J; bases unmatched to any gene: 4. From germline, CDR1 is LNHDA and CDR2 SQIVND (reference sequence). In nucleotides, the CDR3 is TGTGCCAGTAGTGCCGGGACAGGGGGATCCTACGAGCAGTACTTC. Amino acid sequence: CASSAGTGGSYEQYF.

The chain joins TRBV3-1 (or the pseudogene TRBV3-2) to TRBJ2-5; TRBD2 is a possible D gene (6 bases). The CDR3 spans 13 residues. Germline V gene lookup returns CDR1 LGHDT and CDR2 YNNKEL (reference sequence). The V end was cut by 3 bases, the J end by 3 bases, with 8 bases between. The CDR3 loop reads CASSHWEEETQYF. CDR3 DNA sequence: TGTGCCAGCAGCCACTGGGAGGAAGAGACCCAGTACTTC.

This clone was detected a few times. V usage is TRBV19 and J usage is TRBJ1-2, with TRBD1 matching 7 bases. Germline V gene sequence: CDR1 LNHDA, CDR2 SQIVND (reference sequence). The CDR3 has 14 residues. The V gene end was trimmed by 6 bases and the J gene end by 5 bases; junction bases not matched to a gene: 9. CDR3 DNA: TGTGCCAGTAGCACACTATCAGGGGGGTATGGCTACACCTTC. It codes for CASSTLSGGYGYTF.

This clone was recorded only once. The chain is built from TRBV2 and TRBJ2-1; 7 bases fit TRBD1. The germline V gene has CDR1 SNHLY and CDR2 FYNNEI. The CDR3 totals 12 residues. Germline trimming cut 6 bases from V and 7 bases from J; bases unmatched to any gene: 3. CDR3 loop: CASRGQTNEQFF. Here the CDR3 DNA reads TGTGCCAGCAGGGGACAGACGAATGAGCAGTTCTTC.

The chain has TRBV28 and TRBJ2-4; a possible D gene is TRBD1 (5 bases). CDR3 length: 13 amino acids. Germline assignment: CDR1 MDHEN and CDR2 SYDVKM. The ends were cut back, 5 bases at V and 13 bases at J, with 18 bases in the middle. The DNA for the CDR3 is TGTGCCAGCAGTCCTCATGGGGCAGTTGTACAGTACTTC. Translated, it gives CASSPHGAVVQYF.

This chain's CDR3 is CASSSGTVIYEQYF. DNA for the CDR3: TGTGCCAGTAGTTCCGGGACAGTGATCTACGAGCAGTACTTC. This chain links TRBV19 with TRBJ2-7, with TRBD1 matching 7 bases. This CDR3 is built from 14 residues. V lost 5 bases, J lost 3 bases, and 7 bases stayed unmatched. Germline CDR1 LNHDA, CDR2 SQIVND (reference sequence).

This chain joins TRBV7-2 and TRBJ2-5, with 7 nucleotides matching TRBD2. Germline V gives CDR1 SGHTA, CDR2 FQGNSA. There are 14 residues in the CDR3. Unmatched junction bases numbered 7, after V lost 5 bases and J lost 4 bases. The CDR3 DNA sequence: TGTGCCAGCAGCAAAAGATGGGAGGGAGAGACCCAGTACTTC. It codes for CASSKRWEGETQYF.

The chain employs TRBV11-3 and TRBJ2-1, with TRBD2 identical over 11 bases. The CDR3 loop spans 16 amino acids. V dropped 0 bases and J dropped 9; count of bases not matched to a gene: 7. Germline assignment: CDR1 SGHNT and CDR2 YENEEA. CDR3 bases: TGTGCCAGCAGCTTAGATATAATAGCGGGAGGGGTTGAGCAGTTCTTC. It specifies CASSLDIIAGGVEQFF.

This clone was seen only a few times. CDR3 amino acids: CASSLWNRNSGNTIYF. The CDR3 bases are TGTGCCAGCAGCTTGTGGAACAGAAACTCTGGAAACACCATATATTTT. This rearrangement joins TRBV5-6 to TRBJ1-3; D is undetermined. CDR1 SGHDT and CDR2 YYEEEE come from the germline V gene. The CDR3 has 16 residues. Between the trimmed V and J ends, which lost 1 base and 0 bases, there was a span of 11 bases.